Shown below are 22 T cell receptor beta chains from a single sample sequenced in a study of cytomegalovirus exposure and HLA in healthy donors. Researchers ran the PCR with 60 Vbeta and 13 Jbeta primers. Clones were read by immunoSEQ multiplex PCR, and TCRdb kept only the in-frame ones, dropping some. The sample consists of approximately 120,000 clones, approximately 74% of them appearing once. The source material was PBMCs. The origin of the receptors is a man aged 40-50 years in good health and CMV-seropositive.

The chain has TRBV28 and TRBJ2-7; 9 nucleotides line up with TRBD2. The junction had 14 bases not matched to a gene; V was cut back by 7 bases and J by 4 bases. The CDR3 sequence is 16 residues long. Germline lookup yields CDR1 MDHEN and CDR2 SYDVKM. The CDR3 loop is CASNIRGGRARYEQYF. In DNA form, the CDR3 reads TGTGCCAGCAACATAAGGGGCGGGAGGGCCAGGTACGAGCAGTACTTC. The full variable domain, in which reference TRBV28 and TRBJ2-7 provide the parts outside the CDR3, is DVKVTQSSRYLVKRTGEKVFLECVQDMDHENMFWYRQDPGLGLRLIYFSYDVKMKEKGDIPEGYSVSREKKERFSLILESASTNQTSMYLCASNIRGGRARYEQYFGPGTRLTVT.

The V gene is TRBV27, the J gene TRBJ1-3; D uncertain. This CDR3 is built from 14 residues. Trimming pared 6 bases from V and 1 base from J, leaving 10 bases between. The germline V gene has CDR1 MNHEY and CDR2 SMNVEV (reference sequence). The CDR3 bases are TGTGCCAGCAGCCCCTGGGCGTCTGGAAACACCATATATTTT. Its protein is CASSPWASGNTIYF.

The chain couples TRBV30 to TRBJ1-5; TRBD1 agrees at 10 bases. The V segment lost 8 bases and the J segment 4 bases; nucleotides outside the gene matches: 8. Germline V gives CDR1 GTSNPN, CDR2 SVGIG (reference sequence). This CDR3 region has 14 residues. In DNA, the CDR3 is TGTGCCGCTTCAAGGACAGGGGGAAATCAGCCCCAGCATTTT. Its translation: CAASRTGGNQPQHF.

The genes are TRBV5-1 and TRBJ2-5; 8 bases align to TRBD2. The CDR3 runs to 15 residues. V dropped 1 base and J dropped 5; count of bases not matched to a gene: 7. The germline V gene encodes CDR1 SGHRS and CDR2 YFSETQ. The CDR3 DNA reads as TGCGCCAGCAGCTTGTCCAGCGGGGGAAAGGAGACCCAGTACTTC. It codes for CASSLSSGGKETQYF.

The chain links TRBV5-1 to TRBJ2-1; possible D gene TRBD1, 6 bases. Per the germline V gene, CDR1 is SGHRS and CDR2 is YFSETQ. CDR3 length equals 14 residues. Trimming left V 3 bases short and J 5 bases short, with 12 bases between. CDR3 sequence: CASSSGDADNEQFF. The DNA of the CDR3 is TGCGCCAGCAGCTCAGGGGACGCAGACAATGAGCAGTTCTTC.

The chain couples TRBV4-1 to TRBJ2-5; TRBD1 matches 8 bases. This CDR3 is 16 amino acids long. Germline CDR1 reads MGHRA; CDR2 reads YSYEKL. V lost 7 bases to trimming and J lost 3 bases; unmatched junction nucleotides: 13. CDR3 DNA sequence: TGCGCCAGCATGGACCCCCGGGACAGGAAAGAAGAGACCCAGTACTTC. This sequence encodes CASMDPRDRKEETQYF.

The genes are TRBV2 and TRBJ2-1, with 7 nucleotides matching TRBD2. CDR1 and CDR2 from the germline V gene are SNHLY and FYNNEI. V lost 4 bases, J lost 9 bases, and 9 bases stayed unmatched. The CDR3 consists of 14 residues. The CDR3 DNA sequence: TGTGCCAGCAGTGTCGGGGCTAGCGGTGGTGAGCAGTTCTTC. Translated: CASSVGASGGEQFF.

This rearrangement joins TRBV6-1 to TRBJ1-5; 9 bases are shared with TRBD1. CDR1 MNHNS and CDR2 SASEGT come from the germline V gene. This CDR3 has 14 residues. After removal of 7 bases from V and 4 bases from J, the junction contained 5 bases not matched to a gene. The DNA of the CDR3 is TGTGCCAGCACCTGGACAGGGGTGAATCAGCCCCAGCATTTT. Translation: CASTWTGVNQPQHF.

The rearrangement uses TRBV7-3 and TRBJ2-6; tentatively, D is TRBD2 (5 bases). This CDR3 region has 14 residues. V was shortened by 3 bases and J by 12 bases, with 15 bases between the two germline ends. Germline V lookup: CDR1 SGHTA, CDR2 FQGTGA. CDR3 residues: CASSLGWEFPVLTF. In DNA, the CDR3 is TGTGCCAGCAGCTTGGGATGGGAGTTCCCCGTCCTGACTTTC.

The V call is TRBV19, the J call TRBJ1-1; D gene ambiguous. This CDR3 comprises 13 residues. Trimming cost V 2 bases and J 4 bases, with 8 bases left between them. CDR1 LNHDA and CDR2 SQIVND come from the germline V gene (reference sequence). The CDR3 here is CASSISVSTEAFF. The CDR3 DNA follows: TGTGCCAGTAGTATATCGGTTTCCACTGAAGCTTTCTTT.

This sequence joins TRBV9 and TRBJ1-2, with D maybe TRBD1 (6 bases). Trimming shortened V by 2 bases and J by 0 bases, and 17 bases separated the two germline ends. This CDR3 is built from 17 residues. Germline CDR1 is SGDLS and CDR2 is YYNGEE. CDR3: CASSVTLRDTSNYGYTF. The CDR3 nucleotides are TGTGCCAGCAGCGTTACCCTCCGGGACACATCTAACTATGGCTACACCTTC. The full variable domain, with the rest looked up from reference TRBV9 and TRBJ1-2, is DSGVTQTPKHLITATGQRVTLRCSPRSGDLSVYWYQQSLDQGLQFLIQYYNGEERAKGNILERFSAQQFPDLHSELNLSSLELGDSALYFCASSVTLRDTSNYGYTFGSGTRLTVV.

The genes are TRBV21-1 and TRBJ1-2. TRBV21-1 is annotated as a pseudogene. CDR3 size: 15 residues. The CDR3 loop reads CASSKGERRGYGYTF. The CDR3 DNA reads as TGTGCCAGCAGCAAAGGGGAGAGGAGAGGCTATGGCTACACCTTC.

V usage is TRBV30 and J usage is TRBJ1-2; TRBD1 might be the D (5 bases). CDR1 and CDR2 from the germline V gene are GTSNPN and SVGIG (reference sequence). Between the trimmed V and J ends, which lost 1 base and 2 bases, there was a span of 11 bases. The CDR3 has 14 residues. DNA for the CDR3: TGTGCCTGGAGTGCGGGGGTACCCAACTATGGCTACACCTTC. Amino acid sequence: CAWSAGVPNYGYTF.

The gene calls are TRBV6-4 and TRBJ1-1; D is ambiguous. CDR3 length equals 13 residues. Trimming removed 4 bases at V and 0 bases at J, with 6 bases between. From germline, CDR1 is MRHNA and CDR2 SNTAGT. CDR3 DNA: TGTGCCAGCAGTGCTTTCTTGAACACTGAAGCTTTCTTT. Its protein is CASSAFLNTEAFF.

The DNA for the CDR3 is TGTGCCACCAGCAGAGACTCGCGGGAGACCACAGATACGCAGTATTTT. It specifies CATSRDSRETTDTQYF. The rearrangement links TRBV15 to TRBJ2-3; 7 nucleotides match TRBD2. The CDR3 length is 16 residues. The J segment lost 2 bases and the V segment lost 0 bases, leaving 5 bases of the junction unmatched. Germline CDR1 reads LNHNV; CDR2 reads YYDKDF (reference sequence).

This clone was recorded once. V usage is TRBV14 and J usage is TRBJ2-2; tentatively, D is TRBD2 (6 bases). Germline V gene lookup returns CDR1 SGHDN and CDR2 FVKESK. V lost 4 bases and J 13 bases, leaving 19 bases between the germline ends. There are 14 residues in the CDR3. The CDR3 bases are TGTGCCAGCAGCCGCGGGACGGCTTCCCTTGGGCTGTTTTTT. Amino acids: CASSRGTASLGLFF.

This clone was picked up a small number of times. This rearrangement joins TRBV9 to TRBJ2-7, with TRBD1 identical over 12 bases. Germline lookup yields CDR1 SGDLS and CDR2 YYNGEE. The CDR3 length is 19 residues. The ends lost 0 bases at V and 4 bases at J; junction bases unmatched: 14. In DNA form, the CDR3 reads TGTGCCAGCAGCGTAGCTGGGGGGACAGGGGGCGCGGGAGCATACGAGCAGTACTTC. Translated: CASSVAGGTGGAGAYEQYF. Filled out from reference TRBV9 and TRBJ2-7, the complete variable domain reads DSGVTQTPKHLITATGQRVTLRCSPRSGDLSVYWYQQSLDQGLQFLIQYYNGEERAKGNILERFSAQQFPDLHSELNLSSLELGDSALYFCASSVAGGTGGAGAYEQYFGPGTRLTVT.

There are a few counts of this clone. V usage is TRBV6-5 and J usage is TRBJ2-1; TRBD2 matches at 14 bases. Germline trimming cut 5 bases from V and 9 bases from J; bases unmatched to any gene: 6. CDR1 is MNHEY and CDR2 is SVGAGI in the germline V gene. This CDR3 region has 15 residues. The CDR3 sequence is CASSPGLAGAGEQFF. The CDR3 bases are TGTGCCAGCAGTCCGGGACTAGCGGGAGCTGGTGAGCAGTTCTTC.

The rearrangement joins TRBV7-2 to TRBJ2-7; the D gene is possibly TRBD1 (6 bases). CDR1 is SGHTA and CDR2 is FQGNSA in the germline V gene. This CDR3 has 15 residues. The germline V and J ends were trimmed by 1 base and 4 bases, with 14 bases remaining between them. The CDR3, as DNA: TGTGCCAGCAGCTTAGAGGGGGTGAGGCTGTACGAGCAGTACTTC. Its protein is CASSLEGVRLYEQYF.

The CDR3 nucleotides read TGTGCCAGCAGTGTAGCGGGGAGCTCCACAGATACGCAGTATTTT. Translated, it gives CASSVAGSSTDTQYF. The rearrangement uses TRBV2 and TRBJ2-3; 8 nucleotides line up with TRBD2. The V and J ends lost 4 bases and 2 bases, in that order; junction bases with no gene match: 5. The CDR3 spans 15 residues. Germline CDR1 reads SNHLY; CDR2 reads FYNNEI.

This chain's CDR3 is CASSYVRMNTEAFF. The CDR3 DNA is TGTGCCAGCAGTTATGTCAGGATGAACACTGAAGCTTTCTTT. The chain links TRBV6-6 to TRBJ1-1; D gene unclear. The CDR3 totals 14 residues. The germline gives CDR1 MNHNY, CDR2 SVGAGI (reference sequence). V lost 3 bases and J lost 0, with 8 bases in between.

The gene calls are TRBV11-2 and TRBJ2-7; 11 bases line up with TRBD2. CDR1 SGHAT and CDR2 FQNNGV come from the germline V gene. The V segment lost 2 bases and the J segment 4 bases; nucleotides outside the gene matches: 7. CDR3 length: 16 residues. The CDR3 spells CASSLSGSGGAYEQYF. The CDR3 coding sequence is TGTGCCAGCAGCTTAAGCGGTAGCGGGGGGGCGTACGAGCAGTACTTC.